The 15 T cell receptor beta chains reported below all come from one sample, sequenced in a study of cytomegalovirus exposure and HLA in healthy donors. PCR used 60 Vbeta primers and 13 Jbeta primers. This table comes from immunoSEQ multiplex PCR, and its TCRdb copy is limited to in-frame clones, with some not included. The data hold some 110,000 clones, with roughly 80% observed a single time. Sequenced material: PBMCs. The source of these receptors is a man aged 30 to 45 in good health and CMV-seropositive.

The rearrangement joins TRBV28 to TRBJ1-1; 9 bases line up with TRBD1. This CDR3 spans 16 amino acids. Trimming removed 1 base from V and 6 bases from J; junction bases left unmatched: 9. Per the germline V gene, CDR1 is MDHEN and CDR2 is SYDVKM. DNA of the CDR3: TGTGCCAGCAGTTTATCCCCGGGGACAGGGATGGCTGAAGCTTTCTTT. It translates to CASSLSPGTGMAEAFF.

The CDR3 nucleotides are TGTGCCAGCAGTGACCCGAGGAAGCGGGTCAGCTCTGGGGCCAACGTCCTGACTTTC. Protein product: CASSDPRKRVSSGANVLTF. V gene TRBV2 combines with J gene TRBJ2-6, with D possibly being TRBD2 (6 bases). This CDR3 region has 19 residues. Germline lookup yields CDR1 SNHLY and CDR2 FYNNEI. The germline V and J ends were trimmed by 3 bases and 0 bases, with 18 bases remaining between them.

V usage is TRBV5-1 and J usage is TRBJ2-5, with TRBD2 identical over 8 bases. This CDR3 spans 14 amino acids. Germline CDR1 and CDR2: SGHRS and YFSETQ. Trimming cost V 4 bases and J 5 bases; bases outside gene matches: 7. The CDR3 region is CASSKGLGPETQYF. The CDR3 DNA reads TGCGCCAGCAGCAAGGGACTAGGGCCCGAGACCCAGTACTTC.

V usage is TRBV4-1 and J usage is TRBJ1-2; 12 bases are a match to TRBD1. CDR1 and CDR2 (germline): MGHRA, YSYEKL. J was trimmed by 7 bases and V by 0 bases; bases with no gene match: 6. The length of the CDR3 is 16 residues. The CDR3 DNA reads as TGCGCCAGCAGCCAAGAATTGGGGACAGGGGGCGGTGGCTACACCTTC. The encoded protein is CASSQELGTGGGGYTF.

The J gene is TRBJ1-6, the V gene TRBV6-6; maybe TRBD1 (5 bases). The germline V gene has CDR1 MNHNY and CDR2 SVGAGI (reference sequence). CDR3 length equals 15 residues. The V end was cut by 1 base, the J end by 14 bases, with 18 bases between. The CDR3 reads CASSYLQAPFDSLHF. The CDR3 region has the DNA TGTGCCAGCAGTTACTTACAGGCCCCCTTTGATTCCCTCCACTTT.

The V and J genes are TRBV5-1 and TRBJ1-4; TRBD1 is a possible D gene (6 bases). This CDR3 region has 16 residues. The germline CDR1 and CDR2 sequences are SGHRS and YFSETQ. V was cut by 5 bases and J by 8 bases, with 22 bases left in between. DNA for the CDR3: TGCGCCAGCAGTTGGCATCTCCGGGACAAGGGGGAAAAACTGTTTTTT. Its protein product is CASSWHLRDKGEKLFF.

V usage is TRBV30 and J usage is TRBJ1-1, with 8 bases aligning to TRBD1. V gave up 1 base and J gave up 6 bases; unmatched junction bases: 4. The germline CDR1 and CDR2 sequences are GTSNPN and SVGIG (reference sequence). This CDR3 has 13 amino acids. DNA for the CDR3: TGTGCCTGGAGTGGACAGGGGATCGCTGAAGCTTTCTTT. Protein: CAWSGQGIAEAFF.

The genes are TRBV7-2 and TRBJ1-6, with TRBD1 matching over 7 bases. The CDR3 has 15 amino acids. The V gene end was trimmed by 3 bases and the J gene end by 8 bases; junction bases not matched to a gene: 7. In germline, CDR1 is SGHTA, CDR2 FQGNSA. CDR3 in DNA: TGTGCCAGCAGCTTGGAGGCGACAGGGTATTCACCCCTCCACTTT. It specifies CASSLEATGYSPLHF. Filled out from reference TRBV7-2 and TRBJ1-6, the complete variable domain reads GAGVSQSPSNKVTEKGKDVELRCDPISGHTALYWYRQSLGQGLEFLIYFQGNSAPDKSGLPSDRFSAERTGGSVSTLTIQRTQQEDSAVYLCASSLEATGYSPLHFGNGTRLTVT.

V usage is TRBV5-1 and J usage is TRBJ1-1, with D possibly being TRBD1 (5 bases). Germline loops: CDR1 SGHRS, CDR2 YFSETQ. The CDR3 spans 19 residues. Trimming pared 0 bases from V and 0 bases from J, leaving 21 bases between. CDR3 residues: CASSLEGQRMTVMNTEAFF. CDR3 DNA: TGCGCCAGCAGCTTGGAGGGTCAACGGATGACAGTTATGAACACTGAAGCTTTCTTT.

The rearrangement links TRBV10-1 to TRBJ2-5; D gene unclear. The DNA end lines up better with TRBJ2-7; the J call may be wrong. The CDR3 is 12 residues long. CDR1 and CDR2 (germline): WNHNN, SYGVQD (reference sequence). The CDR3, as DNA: TGCGCCAGCAGTGAGTCGGGCTACGAGCAGTACTTC. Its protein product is CASSESGYEQYF.

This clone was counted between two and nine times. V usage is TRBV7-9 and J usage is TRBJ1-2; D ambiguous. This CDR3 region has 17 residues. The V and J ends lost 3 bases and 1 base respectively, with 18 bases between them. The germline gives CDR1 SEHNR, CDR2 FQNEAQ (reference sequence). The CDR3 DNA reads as TGTGCCAGCAGCTTCCTGGCCGCCAGCCGAGGTAACTATGGCTACACCTTC. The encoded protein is CASSFLAASRGNYGYTF.

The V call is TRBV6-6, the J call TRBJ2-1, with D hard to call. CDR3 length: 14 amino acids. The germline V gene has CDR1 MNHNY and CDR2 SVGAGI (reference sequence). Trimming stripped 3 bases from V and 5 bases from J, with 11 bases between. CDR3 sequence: CASSYTPLHNEQFF. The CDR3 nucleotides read TGTGCCAGCAGTTATACCCCCCTACACAATGAGCAGTTCTTC.

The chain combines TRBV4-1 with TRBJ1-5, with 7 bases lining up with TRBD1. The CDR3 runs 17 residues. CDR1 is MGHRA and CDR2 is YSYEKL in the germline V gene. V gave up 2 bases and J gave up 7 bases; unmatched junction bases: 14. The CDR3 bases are TGCGCCAGCAGCCAAACACCACAGGGGCGGTTGAGGCAGCCCCAGCATTTT. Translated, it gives CASSQTPQGRLRQPQHF.

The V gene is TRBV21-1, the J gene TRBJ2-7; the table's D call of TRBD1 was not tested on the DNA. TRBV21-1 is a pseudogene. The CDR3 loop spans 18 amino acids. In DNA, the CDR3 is TGTGCCAGCAGCAAACGCCAGACAGGGGGCCCCACATCCTACGAGCAGTACTTC. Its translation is CASSKRQTGGPTSYEQYF.

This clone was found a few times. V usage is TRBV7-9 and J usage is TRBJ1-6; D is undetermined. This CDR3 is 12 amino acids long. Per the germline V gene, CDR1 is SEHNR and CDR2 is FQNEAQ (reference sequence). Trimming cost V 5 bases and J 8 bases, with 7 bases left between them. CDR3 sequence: CASSLRDSPLHF. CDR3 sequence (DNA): TGTGCCAGCAGCCTCCGGGATTCACCCCTCCACTTT.